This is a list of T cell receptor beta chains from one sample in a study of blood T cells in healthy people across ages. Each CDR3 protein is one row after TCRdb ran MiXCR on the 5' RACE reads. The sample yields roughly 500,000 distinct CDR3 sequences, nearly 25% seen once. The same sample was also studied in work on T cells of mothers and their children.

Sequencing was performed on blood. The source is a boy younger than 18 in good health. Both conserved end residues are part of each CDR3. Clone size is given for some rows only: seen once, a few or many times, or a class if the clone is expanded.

CDR3 protein: CSARDRRGADTQYF
clone size: few
J gene: TRBJ2-3
V gene: TRBV20-1

CDR3 protein: CASSSPGAGGNEKLFF
clone size: few
J gene: TRBJ1-4
V gene: TRBV28

CDR3 protein: CASIAWAGQRGSYNEQFF
clone size: -
J gene: TRBJ2-1
V gene: TRBV6-2/TRBV6-3

CDR3 protein: CSASPSGDYNEQFF
clone size: many
J gene: TRBJ2-1
V gene: TRBV20-1

CDR3 protein: CATSRPAGGFRDTQYF
clone size: many
J gene: TRBJ2-3
V gene: TRBV15

CDR3 protein: CASSSHETGGDEQFF
clone size: -
J gene: TRBJ2-1
V gene: TRBV5-5

CDR3 protein: CASSPPVGETQYF
clone size: many
J gene: TRBJ2-5
V gene: TRBV28

CDR3 protein: CASTLRGSQPQHF
clone size: few
J gene: TRBJ1-5
V gene: TRBV12-3/TRBV12-4

CDR3 protein: CATSREDSTYEQYF
clone size: -
J gene: TRBJ2-7
V gene: TRBV15

CDR3 protein: CASSDSIIGTASSYEQYF
clone size: few
J gene: -
V gene: TRBV6-4

CDR3 protein: CAGSEAAVQPNSPLHF
clone size: few
J gene: TRBJ1-6
V gene: TRBV6-1

CDR3 protein: CASSYQGLAGGEQFF
clone size: few
J gene: TRBJ2-1
V gene: TRBV6-5

CDR3 protein: CASSLAGAGIETQYF
clone size: few
J gene: TRBJ2-5
V gene: TRBV5-4

CDR3 protein: CAISESDRANEKLFF
clone size: few
J gene: TRBJ1-4
V gene: TRBV10-3

CDR3 protein: CASRLEVRRRTANYGYTF
clone size: -
J gene: TRBJ1-2
V gene: TRBV12-2

CDR3 protein: CASSFGASRSYNEQFF
clone size: few
J gene: TRBJ2-1
V gene: TRBV7-8

CDR3 protein: CSALGTNTEAFF
clone size: few
J gene: TRBJ1-1
V gene: TRBV29-1

CDR3 protein: CASSVRRAGELFF
clone size: -
J gene: TRBJ2-2
V gene: TRBV27

CDR3 protein: CASSQTPVFEETQYF
clone size: many
J gene: TRBJ2-5
V gene: TRBV4-2

CDR3 protein: CASSRRRGFQETQYF
clone size: -
J gene: TRBJ2-5
V gene: TRBV27

CDR3 protein: CSARDSDRYEQYF
clone size: -
J gene: TRBJ2-7
V gene: TRBV20-1

CDR3 protein: CASSQGQGRIYEQYF
clone size: -
J gene: TRBJ2-7
V gene: TRBV5-1

CDR3 protein: CASSSTSGSPLIYNEQFF
clone size: -
J gene: TRBJ2-1
V gene: TRBV6-6

CDR3 protein: CASSLNGADEQFF
clone size: -
J gene: -
V gene: TRBV27

CDR3 protein: CASSAAQGGTGELFF
clone size: once
J gene: TRBJ2-2
V gene: TRBV9

CDR3 protein: CASSGDTTRGHSNQPQHF
clone size: -
J gene: TRBJ1-5
V gene: TRBV6-1

CDR3 protein: CATSTSGGPYGYTF
clone size: few
J gene: TRBJ1-2
V gene: TRBV24-1

CDR3 protein: CASSLPVSDTQYF
clone size: -
J gene: TRBJ2-3
V gene: TRBV28

CDR3 protein: CAWNPGGEKLFF
clone size: few
J gene: TRBJ1-4
V gene: TRBV30

CDR3 protein: CASSQIAGGLGEQFF
clone size: few
J gene: -
V gene: TRBV4-1

CDR3 protein: CATSDSGGAKETQYF
clone size: few
J gene: TRBJ2-5
V gene: TRBV24-1

CDR3 protein: CASSPRASGGPTDTQYF
clone size: -
J gene: TRBJ2-3
V gene: TRBV28

CDR3 protein: CASSLTGGLLYTEAFF
clone size: few
J gene: TRBJ1-1
V gene: TRBV7-9

CDR3 protein: CASSFGDRVQETQYF
clone size: -
J gene: TRBJ2-5
V gene: TRBV28

CDR3 protein: CASSSGPRREKLFF
clone size: -
J gene: TRBJ1-4
V gene: TRBV7-9

CDR3 protein: CASSRAGSTNYGYTF
clone size: -
J gene: TRBJ1-2
V gene: TRBV28

CDR3 protein: CASSPRQRYQETQYF
clone size: few
J gene: TRBJ2-5
V gene: TRBV18

CDR3 protein: CASSASGGVPTTNEKLFF
clone size: many
J gene: TRBJ1-4
V gene: TRBV6-1

CDR3 protein: CASSANPGQGHSYEQYF
clone size: -
J gene: -
V gene: TRBV5-1

CDR3 protein: CASSSDRNPYEQYF
clone size: -
J gene: TRBJ2-7
V gene: TRBV7-9

CDR3 protein: CSANLDSYTDTQYF
clone size: few
J gene: TRBJ2-3
V gene: TRBV20-1

CDR3 protein: CASSYSRGTDTQYF
clone size: few
J gene: TRBJ2-3
V gene: TRBV6-5

CDR3 protein: CASSQEGWGGQFF
clone size: -
J gene: TRBJ2-1
V gene: TRBV4-2

CDR3 protein: CASRVGFDSPLHF
clone size: -
J gene: TRBJ1-6
V gene: TRBV6-6

CDR3 protein: CASSPDVRVLNF
clone size: -
J gene: TRBJ2-7
V gene: TRBV12-3/TRBV12-4

CDR3 protein: CASSFAVASSYNEQFF
clone size: -
J gene: TRBJ2-1
V gene: TRBV11-1

CDR3 protein: CSVVKGFVRTEAFF
clone size: -
J gene: TRBJ1-1
V gene: TRBV29-1

CDR3 protein: CASSFLGQGAYEQYF
clone size: -
J gene: TRBJ2-7
V gene: TRBV28

CDR3 protein: CASSQVLGLAGGNEQFF
clone size: -
J gene: -
V gene: TRBV4-3

CDR3 protein: CASSYSNRGGGIYEQYF
clone size: -
J gene: TRBJ2-7
V gene: TRBV6-5

CDR3 protein: CSARDREGVYEQYF
clone size: few
J gene: TRBJ2-7
V gene: TRBV20-1

CDR3 protein: CASSAMSGPPEASF
clone size: -
J gene: TRBJ1-1
V gene: TRBV7-2

CDR3 protein: CASSEALQGDTQYF
clone size: -
J gene: TRBJ2-3
V gene: TRBV2

CDR3 protein: CASSLQGSHYEQYF
clone size: -
J gene: TRBJ2-7
V gene: TRBV7-2

CDR3 protein: CASSPAQTQWSYEQYF
clone size: -
J gene: TRBJ2-7
V gene: TRBV5-5

CDR3 protein: CASKQEPYGYTF
clone size: -
J gene: TRBJ1-2
V gene: TRBV21-1

CDR3 protein: CATSRAGERYEQYF
clone size: -
J gene: -
V gene: TRBV15

CDR3 protein: CASSRRSEGTPTNTEAFF
clone size: -
J gene: TRBJ1-1
V gene: TRBV7-9